The rows below give T cell receptor beta chains drawn from one sample of a study of OX40 agonist ivuxolimab in advanced cancers. Measured with immunoSEQ multiplex PCR; TCRdb has only the in-frame clones, and not every one. This table holds some 50,000 clones, about 88% found once. Sequences were derived from CD4+ or CD8+ T cells sorted from blood, sampled in a trial of the OX40 agonist ivuxolimab. The receptors stem from an adult with an advanced solid tumor such as melanoma, head and neck, liver or kidney cancer. CDR3s include the opening cysteine and the closing phenylalanine or tryptophan. A D gene is named only where the DNA matches it firmly. Clone size is not always given. Where it is, it says once, few, many or a class for expanded clones.

d_call	clone_size	v_call	j_call	cdr3_nt	cdr3_aa
NA	NA	TRBV10-3	TRBJ2-7	TGTGCCATCAGTGGGGCAGGGGTTGAGGAGCAGTACTTC	CAISGAGVEEQYF
NA	NA	TRBV4-1	TRBJ2-2	TGCGCCGGCAGCCAAAGGTGGGGGTTTACGAACACCGGGGAGCTGTTTTTT	CAGSQRWGFTNTGELFF
NA	NA	TRBV18	TRBJ2-2	TGTGCCAGCTCACCAACTCAGAACACCGGGGAGCTGTTTTTT	CASSPTQNTGELFF
NA	NA	TRBV5-4	TRBJ2-7	TGTGCCAGCAGCTATGGGCAGGGCCGCTACGAGCAGTACTTC	CASSYGQGRYEQYF
TRBD2	once	TRBV11-2	TRBJ2-2	TGTGCCAGCAGCCCACGGACTAGCGGGAGCTCGGGCACCGGGGAGCTGTTTTTT	CASSPRTSGSSGTGELFF
TRBD1	NA	TRBV11-2	TRBJ2-7	TGTGCCAGCAGCTTAGCGCAAGACAGGGGGCGTAAATTGTACTTC	CASSLAQDRGRKLYF
NA	NA	TRBV29-1	TRBJ1-1	TGCAGCGTCTCCAGGGCTGAAGCTTTCTTT	CSVSRAEAFF
TRBD1	NA	TRBV6-5	TRBJ2-7	TGTGCCAGCAGTGTCAGACAGGGGTGGTACGAGCAGTACTTC	CASSVRQGWYEQYF
NA	NA	TRBV11-3	TRBJ2-2	TGTGCCAGCAGCCGCGACGTCACCGGGGAGCTGTTTTTT	CASSRDVTGELFF
NA	NA	TRBV7-2	TRBJ2-5	TGTGCCAGCAGCAAGGACTCAGGCCCGGAGACCCAGTACTTC	CASSKDSGPETQYF
NA	NA	TRBV14	TRBJ1-2	TGTGCCAGCAGCCAAGATCGGGTAGGGGGCTACACCTTC	CASSQDRVGGYTF
NA	once	TRBV6-6	TRBJ2-3	TGTGCCAGCAGGAACACCCGACAGGATTCTACGCAGTATTTT	CASRNTRQDSTQYF
NA	NA	TRBV7-3	TRBJ2-1	TGTGCCAGCAGCGCGGACGGAACCTACAATGAGCAGTTCTTC	CASSADGTYNEQFF
TRBD1	NA	TRBV5-4	TRBJ2-7	TGTGCCAGCAGCTCGGGACAGGGTCGTCTGGGTGAGCAGTACTTC	CASSSGQGRLGEQYF
TRBD2	NA	TRBV5-4	TRBJ2-3	TGTGCCAGCAGCGAGAGACTAGCGGGGATCACAGATACGCAGTATTTT	CASSERLAGITDTQYF
NA	NA	TRBV2	TRBJ2-1	TGTGCCAGCAGCAAGTCAGGGGACAATGAGCAGTTCTTC	CASSKSGDNEQFF
NA	NA	TRBV11-3	TRBJ2-1	TGTGCCAGCAGCGCGAGCTCCTACAATGAGCAGTTCTTC	CASSASSYNEQFF
TRBD1	few	TRBV9	TRBJ2-3	TGTGCCAGCAGCGTAAGCCAGGGGGCAGATACGCAGTATTTT	CASSVSQGADTQYF
TRBD1	NA	TRBV18	TRBJ1-5	TGTGCCAGCTCAGCAGGGGGGAGCAATCAGCCCCAGCATTTT	CASSAGGSNQPQHF
TRBD2	NA	TRBV2	TRBJ2-3	TGTGCCACCAGGACTAGCGGGACTAGCACAGATACGCAGTATTTT	CATRTSGTSTDTQYF
NA	NA	TRBV28	TRBJ1-1	TGTGCCAGCACCACAGGAGGCGGGACGCTGAACACTGAAGCTTTCTTT	CASTTGGGTLNTEAFF
TRBD2	NA	TRBV6-4	TRBJ2-3	TGTGCCAGCAGTGAGTGGGGGGGTTCAGATACGCAGTATTTT	CASSEWGGSDTQYF
NA	few	TRBV9	TRBJ2-7	TGTGCCAGCAGCGTATCTAGTGACTTCCACGAGCAGTACTTC	CASSVSSDFHEQYF
TRBD1	NA	TRBV7-9	TRBJ1-4	TGTGCCAGCAGCTCGACAGGGCTTAATGAAAAACTGTTTTTT	CASSSTGLNEKLFF
NA	NA	TRBV28	TRBJ1-5	TGTGCCAGCAGTATTAGACCCGACAATCAGCCCCAGCATTTT	CASSIRPDNQPQHF
NA	few	TRBV21-1	TRBJ1-5	TGTGCCAGCAGCACGGGGAATCAGCCCCAGCATTTT	CASSTGNQPQHF
TRBD1	NA	TRBV5-1	TRBJ2-3	TGCGCCAGCAGCCCGGGACAGGATGGAGATACGCAGTATTTT	CASSPGQDGDTQYF
NA	NA	TRBV6-6	TRBJ1-5	TGTGCCAGCAGGGTCGAATATAGCAATCAGCCCCAGCATTTT	CASRVEYSNQPQHF
TRBD2	NA	TRBV5-8	TRBJ2-1	TGTGCCAGCAGTAACAGCGGGGGAGGGGAGCAGTTCTTC	CASSNSGGGEQFF
TRBD1	NA	TRBV27	TRBJ2-1	TGTGCCAGCAGTGTATACGACAGGGGGGAGTACAATGAGCAGTTCTTC	CASSVYDRGEYNEQFF
TRBD2	NA	TRBV10-2	TRBJ2-3	TGCGCCAGCAGGACTAGCGGGGCGGCCACAGATACGCAGTATTTT	CASRTSGAATDTQYF
NA	NA	TRBV28	TRBJ1-2	TGTGCCAGCAGCCCTGGACCTGGCTATGGCTACACCTTC	CASSPGPGYGYTF
TRBD2	NA	TRBV7-3	TRBJ2-5	TGTGCCAGCAGCCCCCAAGCGGGACCACAAGAGACCCAGTACTTC	CASSPQAGPQETQYF
TRBD2	few	TRBV27	TRBJ2-3	TGTGCCAGCAGTTTTAGGGCCCCCGGATTAGCGGGCTTCACAGATACGCAGTATTTT	CASSFRAPGLAGFTDTQYF
NA	NA	TRBV30	TRBJ1-2	TGTGCCTGGAGTGGTGGGGGATCTAACTATGGCTACACCTTC	CAWSGGGSNYGYTF
TRBD2	NA	TRBV5-4	TRBJ2-7	TGTGCCAGCAGCCGTGGGACTAGCGGAGTTTACGAGCAGTACTTC	CASSRGTSGVYEQYF
NA	NA	TRBV6-1	TRBJ1-1	TGTGCCAGCAGTGAAGCGGGGGGGGGCGCGGAAGCTTTCTTT	CASSEAGGGAEAFF
NA	once	TRBV6-1	TRBJ2-3	TGTGCCAGCAGTGAATTGGGAATGGGTACGCAGTATTTT	CASSELGMGTQYF
NA	NA	TRBV6-6	TRBJ1-5	TGTGCCAGCAGCCGCGGCGGGGTGGGACAGCCCCAGCATTTT	CASSRGGVGQPQHF
NA	few	TRBV4-1	TRBJ1-5	TGCGCCAGCAGCCAAGGCGGGGTCGGTCAGCCCCAGCATTTT	CASSQGGVGQPQHF
NA	NA	TRBV7-9	TRBJ2-7	TGTGCCAGCAGCTTAACAGGGCTAGGAGAGCAGTACTTC	CASSLTGLGEQYF
TRBD2	NA	TRBV6-6	TRBJ2-1	TGTGCCAGCAGCTCCGGGACTAGTTCCTCCTACAATGAGCAGTTCTTC	CASSSGTSSSYNEQFF
NA	NA	TRBV6-6	TRBJ2-6	TGTGCCAGCAGTACCCGGGTCCCTGGGGCCAACGTCCTGACTTTC	CASSTRVPGANVLTF
NA	NA	TRBV18	TRBJ1-5	TGTGCCAGCTCACTCGGGACCAATCAGCCCCAGCATTTT	CASSLGTNQPQHF
NA	once	TRBV30	TRBJ1-3	TGTGCCTGGAGTGCGGACCGACACTCTGGAAACACCATATATTTT	CAWSADRHSGNTIYF
NA	NA	TRBV5-6	TRBJ1-1	TGTGCCAGCAGCTTGAGAAAAACACGGCCTTTCTTT	CASSLRKTRPFF
NA	NA	TRBV27	TRBJ2-1	TGTGCCAGCAGTTCCCCGGGGCTTTCCTACAATGAGCAGTTCTTC	CASSSPGLSYNEQFF
NA	NA	TRBV27	TRBJ2-1	TGTGCCAGCAGTTTATCCCTTTCTAGTGGTGCGAGGCAGTTCTTC	CASSLSLSSGARQFF